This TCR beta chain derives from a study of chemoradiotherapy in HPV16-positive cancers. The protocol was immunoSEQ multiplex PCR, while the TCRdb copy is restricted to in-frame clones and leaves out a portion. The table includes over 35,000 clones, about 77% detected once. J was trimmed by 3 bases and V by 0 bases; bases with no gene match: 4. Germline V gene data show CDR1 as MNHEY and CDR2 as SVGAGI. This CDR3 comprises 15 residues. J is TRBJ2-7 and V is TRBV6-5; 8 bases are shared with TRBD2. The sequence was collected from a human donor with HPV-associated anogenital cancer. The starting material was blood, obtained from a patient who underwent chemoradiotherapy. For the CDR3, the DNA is TGTGCCAGCAGTTACTCCGCGGGGGGCAGCTACGAGCAGTACTTC. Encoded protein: CASSYSAGGSYEQYF.